This T cell receptor (beta chain) came from a study of blood T cell repertoires in COVID-19. The V gene's germline CDR1 is SNHLY and CDR2 FYNNEI. This CDR3 has 16 amino acids. The V end was cut by 0 bases, the J end by 7 bases, with 18 bases between. Generated by immunoSEQ multiplex PCR, the TCRdb table keeps only in-frame clones and is missing some. The sample shows about 210,000 clones, around 81% of them seen only once. The chain couples TRBV2 to TRBJ1-1; no firm D call. Sequences were obtained from PBMCs or T cells enriched from blood (not recorded which). The origin of this receptor is a woman aged 45-65 years with acute COVID-19. Written as DNA, the CDR3 is TGTGCCAGCAGTGAAGCGGATAATGGAGGTATCGATGAAGCTTTCTTT. Residues: CASSEADNGGIDEAFF.